This T cell receptor beta chain emerged from a study of beta chain features in type 1 diabetes. Study-wide results and limits: People with Type 1 diabetes carried modestly yet significantly shorter TCRB CDR3s in all four CD4+ subsets. The VDJ junctions of type 1 diabetes patients carried fewer insertions and more deletions. Resolution of whether HLA type affects TCRB rearrangement was not achieved here. The study found that naive, central memory and Treg TCRB repertoires appeared more similar in patients than in healthy donors.

All of the isolated RNA was reverse transcribed, so expressed TCRB transcripts were sequenced. Profiled with immunoSEQ multiplex PCR; TCRdb holds only in-frame clones, not every one. The sample holds 150,000 to 200,000 clones, roughly 10% seen once. All of the sorted populations showed purity greater than 95%. The germline gives CDR1 SNHLY, CDR2 FYNNEI. The length of the CDR3 is 15 residues. V was clipped by 7 bases and J by 2 bases; unmatched bases: 9. Comment on this clone: Antigen: not known.

Sequences were obtained from central memory CD4+ T cells from blood. The rearrangement joins TRBV2 to TRBJ2-7; TRBD1 matches 9 bases. The receptor was isolated from a woman in her 30s with type 1 diabetes. CDR3 in DNA: TGTGCCAGCACCGAAGGGACAGGGAAAACCTACGAGCAGTACTTC. Translated, it gives CASTEGTGKTYEQYF.